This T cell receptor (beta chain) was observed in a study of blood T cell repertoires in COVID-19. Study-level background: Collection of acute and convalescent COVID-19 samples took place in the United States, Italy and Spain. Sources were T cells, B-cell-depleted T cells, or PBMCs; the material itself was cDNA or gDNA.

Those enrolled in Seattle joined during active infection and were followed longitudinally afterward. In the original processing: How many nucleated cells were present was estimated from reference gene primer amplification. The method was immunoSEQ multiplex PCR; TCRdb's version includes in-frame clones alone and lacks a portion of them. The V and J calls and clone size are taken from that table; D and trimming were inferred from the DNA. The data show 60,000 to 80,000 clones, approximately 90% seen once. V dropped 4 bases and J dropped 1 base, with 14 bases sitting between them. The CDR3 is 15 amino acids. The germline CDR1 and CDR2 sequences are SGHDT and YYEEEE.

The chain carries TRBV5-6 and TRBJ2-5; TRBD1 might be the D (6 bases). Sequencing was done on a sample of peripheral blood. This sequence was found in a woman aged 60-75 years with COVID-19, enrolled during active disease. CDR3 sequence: CASSDDRWIQETQYF. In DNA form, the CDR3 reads TGTGCCAGCAGCGATGACAGGTGGATCCAAGAGACCCAGTACTTC.